The T cell receptor beta chain described here comes from a study of PD-1 blockade in classical Hodgkin lymphoma. The method was immunoSEQ multiplex PCR; TCRdb's version includes in-frame clones alone and lacks a portion of them. The data contain 11,000 to 15,000 clones, approximately 82% of them singletons. Relapses following autologous stem cell transplantation were seen in all patients, with brentuximab vedotin exposure varying. V was clipped by 3 bases and J by 3 bases, with 12 bases between them. CDR3 length equals 14 residues. CDR1 SGHRS and CDR2 YFSETQ come from the germline V gene. Sequenced here: peripheral blood mononuclear cells (PBMCs), sampled before the second cycle of nivolumab. The chain uses TRBV5-1 and TRBJ2-5; D unresolved. This clonotype was sampled from a human donor with classical Hodgkin lymphoma. This CDR3 is CASSSGQQEETQYF. DNA for the CDR3: TGCGCCAGCAGCTCGGGTCAGCAAGAAGAGACCCAGTACTTC.